This passage covers 23 T cell receptor beta chains from one sample sequenced in a study of post-analysis software for immune sequencing data (dated by TCRdb to between 2015 and 2017). Overall study outcomes, separate from this receptor: Patients showed significantly higher frequencies than controls for roughly 5 TRBV segments, among them TRBV5-6, TRBV5-1 and TRBV20-1.

Their cognate antigens are unknown. Library method: PCR. TCRdb names Illumina HiSeq 2500 as the instrument used. Unique molecular identifiers were incorporated into TCR beta cDNA libraries to reduce PCR and sequencing biases. Through fastp at Q25 and MiXCR, TCRdb rebuilt clones from the public reads, retaining in-frame beta chains. Each entry is one CDR3 protein sequence, shown with its most common DNA and genes. Present in this sample are hundreds of thousands of distinct CDR3 sequences, just under 30% of which were seen just once. The ten largest clones capture 0.55% to 0.65% of the sample. The sample was blood. These receptors came from a girl aged 10-17 years with multiple sclerosis.

The table lists this clonotype with a few counts. The rearrangement joins TRBV20-1 to TRBJ2-7; 14 bases are shared with TRBD2. CDR1 is DFQATT, CDR2 SNEGSKA, per germline (reference sequence). The CDR3 length is 17 residues. V was clipped by 6 bases and J by 2 bases; unmatched bases: 12. The chain's CDR3 is CSAHPTSGRGMAYEQYF. CDR3 nucleotides: TGCAGTGCACACCCGACTAGCGGGAGGGGGATGGCCTACGAGCAGTACTTC.

This clonotype has more than one count but fewer than ten. The chain uses TRBV7-2 and TRBJ1-1; D not certain. The CDR3 contains 12 residues. V gave up 5 bases and J gave up 5 bases, with 9 bases separating them. The germline CDR1 and CDR2 sequences are SGHTA and FQGNSA. CDR3 loop: CASSPYETEAFF. CDR3 nucleotide sequence: TGTGCCAGCAGCCCTTATGAGACTGAAGCTTTCTTT.

This clonotype has only a few counts. V usage is TRBV20-1 and J usage is TRBJ2-1; 10 nucleotides match TRBD2. Germline V gene sequence: CDR1 DFQATT, CDR2 SNEGSKA (reference sequence). Trimming took 6 bases from V and 1 from J; bases not matched to a gene: 6. This CDR3 is 15 amino acids long. Here the CDR3 DNA reads TGCAGTGCGTATGATAGCGGGAGGTCCTACAATGAGCAGTTCTTC. Translation: CSAYDSGRSYNEQFF.

This clonotype has only a few counts. The J gene is TRBJ1-5, the V gene TRBV2; D is unclear. Trimming shortened V by 3 bases and J by 7 bases, and 10 bases separated the two germline ends. There are 13 residues in the CDR3. CDR1 SNHLY and CDR2 FYNNEI come from the germline V gene. CDR3 DNA: TGTGCCAGCAGTGATACGGGGAACCAGCCCCAGCATTTT. Protein product: CASSDTGNQPQHF. The whole variable domain, filled in from reference TRBV2 and TRBJ1-5, reads EPEVTQTPSHQVTQMGQEVILRCVPISNHLYFYWYRQILGQKVEFLVSFYNNEISEKSEIFDDQFSVERPDGSNFTLKIRSTKLEDSAMYFCASSDTGNQPQHFGDGTRLSIL.

This clonotype was picked up a small number of times. The chain carries TRBV6-9 and TRBJ1-5; perhaps TRBD1 as D (5 bases). V dropped 10 bases and J dropped 0 bases, with 16 bases sitting between them. This CDR3 contains 15 residues. The germline gives CDR1 MNHGY, CDR2 SVAAGI. For the CDR3, the DNA is TGTGCCAACAAAGGCCGGGACCCTAGCAATCAGCCCCAGCATTTT. Residues: CANKGRDPSNQPQHF.

This clonotype was counted at least ten times. V gene TRBV10-2 combines with J gene TRBJ1-1; D is possibly TRBD1 (6 bases). Germline V gene lookup returns CDR1 WSHSY and CDR2 SAAADI. This CDR3 has 15 residues. This CDR3 reads CATRAAGQSNTEAFF. CDR3 nucleotide sequence: TGCGCGACACGGGCGGCCGGACAGTCGAACACTGAAGCTTTCTTT.

The chain employs TRBV20-1 and TRBJ1-1; D not certain. This CDR3 is 12 amino acids long. Trimming stripped 5 bases from V and 1 base from J, with 8 bases between. Germline-derived CDR1 and CDR2 are DFQATT and SNEGSKA (reference sequence). The CDR3 nucleotides read TGCAGTGCTGTCCTCAAGAACACTGAAGCTTTCTTT. It codes for CSAVLKNTEAFF.

This clonotype showed up just a few times. J is TRBJ2-5 and V is TRBV7-4; D may be TRBD1 or TRBD2 (5 bases each). Germline CDR1 is SGHVT and CDR2 is SQSDAQ. V gave up 6 bases and J gave up 5 bases, with 19 bases separating them. The CDR3 consists of 15 residues. CDR3 nucleotide sequence: TGTGCCAGCAGTTTTACAGGCCCGACGGGGGAGACCCAGTACTTC. Translated: CASSFTGPTGETQYF.

There are a few counts of this clonotype. The rearrangement joins TRBV3-1 to TRBJ2-5, with D perhaps TRBD2 (7 bases). This CDR3 has 18 amino acids. V lost 1 base and J 7 bases, leaving 25 bases between the germline ends. Germline CDR1 LGHDT, CDR2 YNNKEL (reference sequence). The CDR3 sequence: CASSQAWGGSLRVWTQYF. CDR3 bases: TGTGCCAGCAGCCAAGCGTGGGGGGGCTCCCTAAGAGTTTGGACCCAGTACTTC.

In DNA form, the CDR3 reads TGTGCCAGCTTACGGACTAGCGGGACCTACAATGAGCAGTTCTTC. This translates into CASLRTSGTYNEQFF. J is TRBJ2-1 and V is TRBV7-2, with TRBD2 matching 12 bases. J lost 2 bases, V lost 8 bases, and 4 bases had no gene match. Germline-derived CDR1 and CDR2 are SGHTA and FQGNSA. The CDR3 runs to 15 residues.

This clonotype was recorded at least ten times. The V and J genes are TRBV29-1 and TRBJ2-5, with no clear D. V was shortened by 3 bases and J by 4 bases, with 9 bases between the two germline ends. In germline, CDR1 is SQVTM, CDR2 ANQGSEA. The CDR3 is 12 residues long. For the CDR3, the DNA is TGCAGCGTTGAGGCGCTCGGAGAGACCCAGTACTTC. It translates to CSVEALGETQYF. The variable domain in full, completed from reference TRBV29-1 and TRBJ2-5, reads SAVISQKPSRDICQRGTSLTIQCQVDSQVTMMFWYRQQPGQSLTLIATANQGSEATYESGFVIDKFPISRPNLTFSTLTVSNMSPEDSSIYLCSVEALGETQYFGPGTRLLVL.

The chain links TRBV6-5 to TRBJ2-3; D is perhaps TRBD2 (5 bases). The CDR3 is made up of 15 amino acids. CDR1 MNHEY and CDR2 SVGAGI come from the germline V gene. V gave up 1 base and J gave up 6 bases, with 14 bases separating them. The CDR3 DNA reads TGTGCCAGCAGTTACTATGGCGGGTGGTCGGATACGCAGTATTTT. Translation gives CASSYYGGWSDTQYF.

Only a few counts were recorded for this clonotype. This chain uses TRBV6-1 with TRBJ1-6; D not resolved. Per the germline V gene, CDR1 is MNHNS and CDR2 is SASEGT. This CDR3 comprises 16 residues. V was pared by 8 bases and J by 2 bases, with 16 bases between. The CDR3 spells CASSRPVDAYNSPLHF. In DNA, the CDR3 is TGTGCCAGCTCCCGACCTGTGGACGCCTATAATTCACCCCTCCACTTT.

The chain employs TRBV5-5 and TRBJ1-1; maybe TRBD1 (6 bases). The CDR3 is 14 residues long. Germline CDR1 SGHKS, CDR2 YYEKEE (reference sequence). V lost 5 bases, J lost 7 bases, and 18 bases lay in between. The CDR3 DNA follows: TGTGCCAGCAGAGGTCTCAGGGGTCTGTTTGAAGCTTTCTTT. Translated, it gives CASRGLRGLFEAFF.

The chain combines TRBV7-8 with TRBJ1-4; 9 bases fit TRBD1. Unmatched junction bases numbered 10, after V lost 5 bases and J lost 0 bases. This CDR3 comprises 18 residues. Germline CDR1 SGHVS, CDR2 FQNEAQ. This CDR3 is CASSGRDRAFSTNEKLFF. CDR3 coding DNA: TGTGCCAGCAGCGGCCGGGACAGGGCATTTTCAACTAATGAAAAACTGTTTTTT.

This clonotype has a handful of counts. The rearrangement joins TRBV20-1 to TRBJ2-1; 9 bases are shared with TRBD2. Germline V lookup: CDR1 DFQATT, CDR2 SNEGSKA (reference sequence). This CDR3 is 16 amino acids long. V lost 4 bases and J lost 2; bases outside the gene matches: 9. The CDR3 region is CSATYTSGSTYNEQFF. The CDR3 DNA follows: TGCAGTGCTACCTACACTAGCGGGTCAACCTACAATGAGCAGTTCTTC.

The V and J genes are TRBV5-1 and TRBJ2-3; TRBD2 might be the D (6 bases). Looked up from germline, CDR1 is SGHRS and CDR2 is YFSETQ. Deletions cut 4 bases from V and 4 bases from J, with 10 bases between. This CDR3 is built from 13 residues. CDR3 coding DNA: TGCGCCAGCAGCAAGGGACTTTCAGATACGCAGTATTTT. This sequence encodes CASSKGLSDTQYF.

For this clonotype: This may arise from a read error, as a much more abundant clone is one base away. This rearrangement joins TRBV10-3 to TRBJ2-1; 7 bases are a match to TRBD1. The closer fit of TRBJ2-7 to the DNA end suggests the J call may be wrong. This CDR3 has 14 amino acids. In germline, CDR1 is ENHRY, CDR2 SYGVKD. The CDR3 nucleotides are TGTGCCATCAGCCGGGACAGCTCCTACAATGAGCAGTACTTC. Protein: CAISRDSSYNEQYF.

The chain joins TRBV20-1 to TRBJ1-5; D is possibly TRBD1 (6 bases). Germline CDR1 reads DFQATT; CDR2 reads SNEGSKA (reference sequence). Between the trimmed V and J ends, which lost 4 bases and 5 bases, there was a span of 15 bases. CDR3 length: 14 amino acids. CDR3 DNA: TGCAGTGCTACTACCTGGGGGCCGGATCAGCCCCAGCATTTT. It translates to CSATTWGPDQPQHF.

A few counts support this clonotype. The V gene is TRBV7-9, the J gene TRBJ2-1; D is perhaps TRBD2 (6 bases). Trimming took off 3 bases at V and 0 bases at J, with 24 bases between the two ends. The CDR3 extends over 20 amino acids. Germline CDR1 reads SEHNR; CDR2 reads FQNEAQ (reference sequence). The CDR3 is CASSFPSGGSGPSSYNEQFF. The CDR3 nucleotides read TGTGCCAGCAGCTTCCCTTCTGGGGGGAGCGGGCCCAGCTCCTACAATGAGCAGTTCTTC.

The rearrangement joins TRBV20-1 to TRBJ2-1, with D maybe TRBD2 (5 bases). The germline V and J ends were trimmed by 0 bases and 6 bases, with 15 bases remaining between them. This CDR3 has 15 residues. Looked up from germline, CDR1 is DFQATT and CDR2 is SNEGSKA (reference sequence). This CDR3 is CSARDVAGWGNEQFF. The DNA of the CDR3 is TGCAGTGCTAGAGATGTGGCGGGTTGGGGCAATGAGCAGTTCTTC.

CDR3 in DNA: TGCGCCAGCAGCCCCAGGGACCTGGGCTATGGCTACACCTTC. Protein product: CASSPRDLGYGYTF. The rearrangement joins TRBV5-1 to TRBJ1-2; TRBD1 might be the D (5 bases). Per the germline V gene, CDR1 is SGHRS and CDR2 is YFSETQ. The CDR3 length is 14 residues. Trimming cost V 4 bases and J 4 bases, with 14 bases left between them.

This chain connects TRBV6-6 to TRBJ2-1; the match to TRBD1 covers 9 bases. The CDR3 is made up of 14 amino acids. The germline gives CDR1 MNHNY, CDR2 SVGAGI (reference sequence). V trimming: 6 bases; J trimming: 4 bases; junction bases outside the gene matches: 4. CDR3 sequence reads: CASRGDRAYNEQFF. CDR3 bases: TGTGCCAGCAGGGGGGACAGGGCGTACAATGAGCAGTTCTTC.